This T cell receptor beta chain was identified in a study of T cells in Graves' hyperthyroidism and ophthalmopathy. Overall study results and limits: Researchers report that a 13 V-J model separated ophthalmopathy from stable hyperthyroidism. Most thyroid-expanded clonotypes above 0.001 were also found in blood. Model output signaled ophthalmopathy a median 6.5 months ahead of onset.

Points on this clonotype: Antigen unknown.

Exclusion of a patient resulted from uncontrolled infection, other autoimmune disease, pregnancy or lactation. Using RNA transcripts as the source, TCR beta CDR3 regions were amplified. HTBI primers were the set used in a first-round RT-PCR of the TCR CDR3. TCRdb reprocessed the multiplex PCR reads via MiXCR and lists one record per CDR3 protein. This table has 600,000 to 700,000 distinct CDR3 sequences, just under 45% appearing once. This CDR3 has 18 residues. In germline, CDR1 is DFQATT, CDR2 SNEGSKA (reference sequence). The junction had 11 bases not matched to a gene; V was cut back by 0 bases and J by 1 base.

Sequencing input: peripheral blood or thyroid tissue (not recorded which). The chain has TRBV20-1 and TRBJ2-5; 10 bases match TRBD2. The clonotype originates from an adult man with Graves' disease, either hyperthyroidism or ophthalmopathy (not recorded which). The CDR3 protein is CSARDRGELAGRQETQYF. DNA for the CDR3: TGCAGTGCTAGAGATCGTGGGGAACTAGCGGGGCGCCAAGAGACCCAGTACTTC.